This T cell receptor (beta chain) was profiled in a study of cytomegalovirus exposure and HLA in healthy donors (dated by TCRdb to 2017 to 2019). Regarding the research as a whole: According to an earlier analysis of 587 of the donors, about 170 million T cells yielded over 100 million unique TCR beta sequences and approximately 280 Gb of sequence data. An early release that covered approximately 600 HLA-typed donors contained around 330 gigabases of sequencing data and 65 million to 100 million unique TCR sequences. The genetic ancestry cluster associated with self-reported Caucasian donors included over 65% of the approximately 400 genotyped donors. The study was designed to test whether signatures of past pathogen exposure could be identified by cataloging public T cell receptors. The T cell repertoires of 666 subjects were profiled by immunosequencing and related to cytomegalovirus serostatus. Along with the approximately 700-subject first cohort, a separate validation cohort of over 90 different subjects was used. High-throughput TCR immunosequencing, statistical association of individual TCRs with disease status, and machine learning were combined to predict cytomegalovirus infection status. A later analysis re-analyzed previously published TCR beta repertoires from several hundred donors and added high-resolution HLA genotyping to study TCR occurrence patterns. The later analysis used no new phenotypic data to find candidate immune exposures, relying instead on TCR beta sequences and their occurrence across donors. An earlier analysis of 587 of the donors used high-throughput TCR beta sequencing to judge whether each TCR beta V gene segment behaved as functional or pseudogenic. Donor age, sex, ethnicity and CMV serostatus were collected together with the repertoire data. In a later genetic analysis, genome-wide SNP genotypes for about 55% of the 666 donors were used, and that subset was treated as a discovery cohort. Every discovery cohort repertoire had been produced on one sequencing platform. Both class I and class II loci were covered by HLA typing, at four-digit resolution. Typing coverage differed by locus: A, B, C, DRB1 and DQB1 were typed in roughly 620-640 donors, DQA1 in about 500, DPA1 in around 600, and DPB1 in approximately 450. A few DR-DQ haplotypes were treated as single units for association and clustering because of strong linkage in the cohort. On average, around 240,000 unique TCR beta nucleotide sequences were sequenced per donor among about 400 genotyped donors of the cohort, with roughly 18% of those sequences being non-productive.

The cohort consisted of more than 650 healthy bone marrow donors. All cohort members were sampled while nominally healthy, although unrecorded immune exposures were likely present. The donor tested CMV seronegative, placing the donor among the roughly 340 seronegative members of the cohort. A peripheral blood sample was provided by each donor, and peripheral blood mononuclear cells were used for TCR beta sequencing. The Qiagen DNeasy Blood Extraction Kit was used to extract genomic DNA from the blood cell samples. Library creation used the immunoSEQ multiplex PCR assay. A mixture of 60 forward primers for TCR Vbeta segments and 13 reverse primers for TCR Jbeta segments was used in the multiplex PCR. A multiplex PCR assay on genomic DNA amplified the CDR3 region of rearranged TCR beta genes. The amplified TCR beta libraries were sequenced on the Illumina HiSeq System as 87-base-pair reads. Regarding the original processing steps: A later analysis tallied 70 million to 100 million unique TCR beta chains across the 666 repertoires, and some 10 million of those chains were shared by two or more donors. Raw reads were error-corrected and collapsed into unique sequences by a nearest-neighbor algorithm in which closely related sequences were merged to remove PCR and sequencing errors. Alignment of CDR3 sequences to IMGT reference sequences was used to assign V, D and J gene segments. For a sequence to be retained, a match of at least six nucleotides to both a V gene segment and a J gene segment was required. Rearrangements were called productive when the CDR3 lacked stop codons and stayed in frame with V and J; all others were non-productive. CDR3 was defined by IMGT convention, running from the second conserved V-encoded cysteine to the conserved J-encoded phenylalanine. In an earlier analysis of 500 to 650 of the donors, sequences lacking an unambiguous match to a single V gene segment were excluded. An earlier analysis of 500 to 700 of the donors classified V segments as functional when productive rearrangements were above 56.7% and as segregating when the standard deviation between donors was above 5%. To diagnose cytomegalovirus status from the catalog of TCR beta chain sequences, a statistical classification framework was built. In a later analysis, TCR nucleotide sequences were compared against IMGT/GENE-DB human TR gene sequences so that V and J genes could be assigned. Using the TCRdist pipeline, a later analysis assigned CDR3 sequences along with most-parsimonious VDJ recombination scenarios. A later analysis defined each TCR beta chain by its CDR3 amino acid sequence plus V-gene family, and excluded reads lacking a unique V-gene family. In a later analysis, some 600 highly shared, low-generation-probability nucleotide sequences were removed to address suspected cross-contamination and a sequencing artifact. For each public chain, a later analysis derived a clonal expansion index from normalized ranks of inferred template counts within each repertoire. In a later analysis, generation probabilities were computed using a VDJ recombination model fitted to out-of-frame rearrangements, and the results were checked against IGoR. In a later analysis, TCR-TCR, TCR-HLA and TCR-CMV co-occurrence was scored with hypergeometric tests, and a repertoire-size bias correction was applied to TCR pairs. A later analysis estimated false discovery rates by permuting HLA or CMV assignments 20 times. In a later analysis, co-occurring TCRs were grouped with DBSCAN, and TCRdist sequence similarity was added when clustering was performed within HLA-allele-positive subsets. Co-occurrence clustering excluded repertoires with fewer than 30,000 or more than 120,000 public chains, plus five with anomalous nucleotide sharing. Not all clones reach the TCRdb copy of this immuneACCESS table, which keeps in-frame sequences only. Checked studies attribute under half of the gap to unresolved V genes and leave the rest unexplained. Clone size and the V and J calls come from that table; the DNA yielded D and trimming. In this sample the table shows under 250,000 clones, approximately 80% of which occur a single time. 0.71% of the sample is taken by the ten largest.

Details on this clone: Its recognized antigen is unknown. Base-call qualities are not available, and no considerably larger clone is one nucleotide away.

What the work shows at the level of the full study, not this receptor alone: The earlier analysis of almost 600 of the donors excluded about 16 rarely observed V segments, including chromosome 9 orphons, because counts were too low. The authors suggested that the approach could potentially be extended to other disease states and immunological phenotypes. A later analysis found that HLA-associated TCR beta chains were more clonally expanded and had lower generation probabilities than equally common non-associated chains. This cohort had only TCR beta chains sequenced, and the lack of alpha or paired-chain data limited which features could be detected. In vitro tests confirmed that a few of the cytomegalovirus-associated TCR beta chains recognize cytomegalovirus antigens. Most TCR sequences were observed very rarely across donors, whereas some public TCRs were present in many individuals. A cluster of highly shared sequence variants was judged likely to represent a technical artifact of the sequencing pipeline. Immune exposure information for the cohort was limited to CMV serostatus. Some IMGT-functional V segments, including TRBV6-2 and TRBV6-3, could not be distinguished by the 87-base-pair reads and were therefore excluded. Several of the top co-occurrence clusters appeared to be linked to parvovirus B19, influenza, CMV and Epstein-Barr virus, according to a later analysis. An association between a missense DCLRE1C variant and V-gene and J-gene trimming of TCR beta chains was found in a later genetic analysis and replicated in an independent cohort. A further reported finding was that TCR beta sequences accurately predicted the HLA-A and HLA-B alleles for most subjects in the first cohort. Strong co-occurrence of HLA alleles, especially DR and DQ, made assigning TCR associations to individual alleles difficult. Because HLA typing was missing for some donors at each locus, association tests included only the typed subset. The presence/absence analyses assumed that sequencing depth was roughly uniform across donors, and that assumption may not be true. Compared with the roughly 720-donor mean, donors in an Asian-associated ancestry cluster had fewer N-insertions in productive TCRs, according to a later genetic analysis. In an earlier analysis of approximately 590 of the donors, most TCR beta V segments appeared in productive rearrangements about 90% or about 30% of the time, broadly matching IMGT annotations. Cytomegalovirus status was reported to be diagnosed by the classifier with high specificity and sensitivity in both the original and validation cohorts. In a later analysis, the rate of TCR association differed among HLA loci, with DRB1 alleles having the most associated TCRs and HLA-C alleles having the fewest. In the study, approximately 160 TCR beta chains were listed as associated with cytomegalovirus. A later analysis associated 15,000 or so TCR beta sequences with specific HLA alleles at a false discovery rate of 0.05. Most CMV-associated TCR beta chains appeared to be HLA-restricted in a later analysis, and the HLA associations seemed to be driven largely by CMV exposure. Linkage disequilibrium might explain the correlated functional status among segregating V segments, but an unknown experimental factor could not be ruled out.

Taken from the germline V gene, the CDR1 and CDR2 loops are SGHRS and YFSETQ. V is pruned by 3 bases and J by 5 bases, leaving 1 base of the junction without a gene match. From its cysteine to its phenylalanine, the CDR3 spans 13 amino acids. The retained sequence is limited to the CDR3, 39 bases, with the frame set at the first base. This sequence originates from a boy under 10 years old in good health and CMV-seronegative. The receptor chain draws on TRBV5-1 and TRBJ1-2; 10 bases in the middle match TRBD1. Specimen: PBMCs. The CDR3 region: CASSWDRGYGYTF. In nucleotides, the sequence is TGCGCCAGCAGCTGGGACAGGGGATATGGCTACACCTTC.